Below, 16 T cell receptor beta chains from the same sample are listed, as sequenced in a study of blood T cell repertoires in COVID-19. The method was immunoSEQ multiplex PCR; TCRdb's version includes in-frame clones alone and lacks a portion of them. The table has 300,000 to 350,000 clones, around 90% seen once. Sequencing was carried out using PBMCs or T cells enriched from blood (not recorded which). The receptors stem from a woman in her late teens or twenties with acute COVID-19.

The chain couples TRBV19 to TRBJ1-3, with 7 bases lining up with TRBD1. The length of the CDR3 is 12 residues. The trim removed 11 bases at V and 3 bases at J, leaving 4 bases unmatched. Germline V lookup: CDR1 LNHDA, CDR2 SQIVND (reference sequence). The CDR3 DNA sequence: TGTGCCGGCGGGACAGTTGGAAACACCATATATTTT. Translation gives CAGGTVGNTIYF.

The chain employs TRBV28 and TRBJ1-5; 9 bases match TRBD1. The trim removed 8 bases at V and 3 bases at J, leaving 5 bases unmatched. Germline V CDR1 and CDR2: MDHEN, SYDVKM. CDR3 length equals 14 residues. The CDR3, as DNA: TGTGCCAGCGGGGACAGGGACTCCAATCAGCCCCAGCATTTT. Protein sequence: CASGDRDSNQPQHF.

The gene calls are TRBV28 and TRBJ1-1; the D is unclear. The CDR3 is 15 amino acids. Deletions cut 7 bases from V and 1 base from J, with 16 bases between. CDR1 MDHEN and CDR2 SYDVKM come from the germline V gene. The CDR3 sequence is CASTPLARENTEAFF. Written as DNA, the CDR3 is TGTGCCAGCACTCCCCTTGCCCGGGAGAACACTGAAGCTTTCTTT.

V gene TRBV4-2 combines with J gene TRBJ2-7; D perhaps matches TRBD2 (6 bases). Per the germline V gene, CDR1 is LGHNA and CDR2 is YNFKEQ. V lost 0 bases to trimming and J lost 4 bases, with 13 bases between them. The length of the CDR3 is 15 residues. This CDR3 is CASSQDGGFWYEQYF. The CDR3 DNA sequence: TGTGCCAGCAGCCAAGATGGGGGGTTTTGGTACGAGCAGTACTTC.

This rearrangement joins TRBV27 to TRBJ1-5, with TRBD1 as a possible D gene (5 bases). Germline CDR1 and CDR2: MNHEY and SMNVEV (reference sequence). V was clipped by 0 bases and J by 7 bases, with 7 bases between them. The CDR3 is 13 residues long. The CDR3, as DNA: TGTGCCAGCAGTTTATCCGGGGGACAGCCCCAGCATTTT. It yields the protein CASSLSGGQPQHF.

The chain is built from TRBV2 and TRBJ2-2; 7 positions agree with TRBD2. V shed 6 bases, J shed 1 base, and the junction held 11 bases outside the gene matches. The CDR3 is 17 amino acids. Germline CDR1 SNHLY, CDR2 FYNNEI. The CDR3, as DNA: TGTGCCAGCAGCCCCCCTCCTAGCGGTCAGAACACCGGGGAGCTGTTTTTT. It yields the protein CASSPPPSGQNTGELFF.

The rearrangement uses TRBV6-5 and TRBJ1-1; a possible D gene is TRBD1 (5 bases). Trimming removed 7 bases from V and 0 bases from J, with 15 bases in between. The CDR3 is 15 residues long. CDR1 is MNHEY and CDR2 is SVGAGI in the germline V gene. The CDR3 bases are TGTGCCAGCAACGAACAGGTACCCATGAACACTGAAGCTTTCTTT. Protein product: CASNEQVPMNTEAFF.

Only a few counts were recorded for this clone. The rearrangement uses TRBV5-5 and TRBJ1-1; 10 bases agree with TRBD1. The CDR3 has 13 amino acids. The germline V gene has CDR1 SGHKS and CDR2 YYEKEE (reference sequence). V dropped 0 bases and J dropped 9; count of bases not matched to a gene: 2. The CDR3 reads CASSLGTGGQAFF. The CDR3 coding sequence is TGTGCCAGCAGCTTGGGGACAGGGGGACAAGCTTTCTTT. The variable domain in full, completed from reference TRBV5-5 and TRBJ1-1, reads DAGVTQSPTHLIKTRGQQVTLRCSPISGHKSVSWYQQVLGQGPQFIFQYYEKEERGRGNFPDRFSARQFPNYSSELNVNALLLGDSALYLCASSLGTGGQAFFGQGTRLTVV.

The rearrangement joins TRBV7-3 to TRBJ2-3; D may be TRBD2 (6 bases). V shed 1 base and J shed 4 bases, with 9 bases lying between them. CDR3 length: 14 amino acids. CDR1 and CDR2 from the germline V gene are SGHTA and FQGTGA. For the CDR3, the DNA is TGTGCCAGCAGCTTAAACGGAGGGGCAGATACGCAGTATTTT. This sequence encodes CASSLNGGADTQYF.

Concerning this clone itself: The junction does not match germline at one end; this may be a read error. V gene TRBV5-6 combines with J gene TRBJ1-4, with 8 bases lining up with TRBD1. The CDR3 has 12 amino acids. Germline V gene sequence: CDR1 SGHDT, CDR2 YYEEEE. This CDR3 reads CASSLAGRDRLF. In nucleotides, the CDR3 is TGTGCCAGCAGCTTGGCCGGAAGGGACAGGCTTTTT.

The chain links TRBV5-6 to TRBJ1-2; TRBD1 might be the D (6 bases). V was clipped by 2 bases and J by 4 bases, with 15 bases between them. The CDR3 runs to 15 residues. The V gene's germline CDR1 is SGHDT and CDR2 YYEEEE. CDR3 DNA sequence: TGTGCCAGCAGCTTAGGGGCAGGGGCCCTCTATGGCTACACCTTC. This translates into CASSLGAGALYGYTF.

The sample holds a few counts of this clone. The V gene is TRBV18, the J gene TRBJ1-1, with D unresolved. CDR1 is KGHSH, CDR2 LQKENI, per germline. The CDR3 contains 11 residues. V lost 3 bases, J lost 4 bases, and 3 bases lay in between. CDR3 in DNA: TGTGCCAGCTCACCGAGCACTGAAGCTTTCTTT. Amino acid sequence: CASSPSTEAFF.

This chain joins TRBV11-3 and TRBJ2-5, with TRBD2 identical over 15 bases. Germline CDR1 SGHNT, CDR2 YENEEA. The V gene end was trimmed by 4 bases and the J gene end by 7 bases; junction bases not matched to a gene: 1. This CDR3 spans 14 amino acids. CDR3 sequence (DNA): TGTGCCAGCAGCTCGGGACTAGCGGGAGGGACCCAGTACTTC. Protein sequence: CASSSGLAGGTQYF.

CDR3 sequence reads: CASSVGTAVGYEQYF. CDR3 in DNA: TGTGCCAGCAGCGTAGGGACAGCTGTAGGGTACGAGCAGTACTTC. This sequence joins TRBV7-2 and TRBJ2-7; 7 bases match TRBD1. CDR1 SGHTA and CDR2 FQGNSA come from the germline V gene. The CDR3 has 15 amino acids. Trimming took 5 bases from V and 4 from J; bases not matched to a gene: 11.

The CDR3 spells CASSFKWDYRSGNTIYF. The DNA of the CDR3 is TGTGCCAGCAGCTTCAAGTGGGACTACCGCTCTGGAAACACCATATATTTT. The chain combines TRBV7-9 with TRBJ1-3, with D possibly being TRBD1 (5 bases). V shed 3 bases and J shed 0 bases, with 15 bases lying between them. CDR3 size: 17 residues. Germline CDR1 and CDR2: SEHNR and FQNEAQ (reference sequence).

The chain carries TRBV5-4 and TRBJ2-5, with a tentative D call TRBD1 (6 bases). The CDR3 runs 15 residues. V lost 0 bases to trimming and J lost 5 bases, with 14 bases between them. The germline V gene has CDR1 SGHNT and CDR2 YYREEE (reference sequence). The CDR3 DNA sequence: TGTGCCAGCAGCTTGGGTTCAGGGGCAGGGGAGACCCAGTACTTC. Protein: CASSLGSGAGETQYF.